Following are 14 T cell receptor beta chains from one sample sequenced in a study of cytomegalovirus exposure and HLA in healthy donors. A multiplex PCR was run with 60 Vbeta primers and 13 Jbeta primers. The assay was immunoSEQ multiplex PCR, and TCRdb's table has in-frame clones only and misses some. Of 85,000 to 130,000 clones listed, 71% were seen once; the top ten hold over 2.5%. Sequencing input: PBMCs. All receptors come from a female donor in good health and CMV-seronegative.

The chain recombines TRBV5-1 with TRBJ1-2; 7 bases align to TRBD1. V was clipped by 0 bases and J by 12 bases; unmatched bases: 20. CDR3 size: 17 residues. Germline-derived CDR1 and CDR2 are SGHRS and YFSETQ. This chain's CDR3 is CASSLAPLQGTGPLDTF. CDR3 in DNA: TGCGCCAGCAGCTTGGCCCCGCTACAGGGGACCGGGCCCCTGGACACCTTC.

The chain's CDR3 is CASSRRRSTGEQFF. The CDR3 DNA reads TGTGCCAGCAGCAGGCGGAGGAGTACCGGTGAGCAGTTCTTC. This chain connects TRBV6-5 to TRBJ2-1, with a weak D call TRBD2 (5 bases). Germline CDR1 is MNHEY and CDR2 is SVGAGI. V shed 6 bases and J shed 9 bases, with 18 bases lying between them. This CDR3 is built from 14 residues.

V usage is TRBV9 and J usage is TRBJ2-3; 11 nucleotides match TRBD2. The junction had 2 bases not matched to a gene; V was cut back by 3 bases and J by 2 bases. Germline V gives CDR1 SGDLS, CDR2 YYNGEE. The CDR3 length is 15 residues. The CDR3 nucleotides are TGTGCCAGCAGCGGTAGCGGGAGGGCCACAGATACGCAGTATTTT. Translating it yields CASSGSGRATDTQYF.

The chain recombines TRBV6-6 with TRBJ1-3, with 8 bases that match TRBD1. CDR1 is MNHNY, CDR2 SVGAGI, per germline (reference sequence). J was trimmed by 4 bases and V by 6 bases; bases with no gene match: 5. The CDR3 sequence is 14 residues long. The chain's CDR3 is CASRDRGSGNTIYF. CDR3 DNA: TGTGCCAGCAGAGACAGGGGTTCAGGAAACACCATATATTTT.

This clone has just one count. The rearrangement joins TRBV6-1 to TRBJ1-2; a possible D gene is TRBD1 (6 bases). The CDR3 sequence is 13 residues long. V was clipped by 6 bases and J by 5 bases, with 13 bases between them. Germline V CDR1 and CDR2: MNHNS, SASEGT. In DNA, the CDR3 is TGTGCCAGCAGATCGGCAGGGGCTTATGGCTACACCTTC. Its protein product is CASRSAGAYGYTF.

The rearrangement links TRBV11-3 to TRBJ2-2; no definite D call. The CDR3 has 16 amino acids. The V and J ends lost 4 bases and 6 bases respectively, with 18 bases between them. CDR1 and CDR2 (germline): SGHNT, YENEEA. The CDR3 coding sequence is TGTGCCAGCAGCTCCCGGTCGACCGGGTGGTCCGGGGAGCTGTTTTTT. This translates into CASSSRSTGWSGELFF.

This rearrangement joins TRBV4-1 to TRBJ2-7; 8 bases map to TRBD1. The CDR3 loop spans 15 amino acids. The germline V gene has CDR1 MGHRA and CDR2 YSYEKL. V dropped 2 bases and J dropped 4; count of bases not matched to a gene: 7. The CDR3 DNA sequence: TGCGCCAGCAGCCAAACTCCGGGACAGGTGTACGAGCAGTACTTC. It encodes CASSQTPGQVYEQYF.

This chain connects TRBV30 to TRBJ2-1; a weak D match, TRBD2 (6 bases). CDR3 size: 14 residues. V was pared by 7 bases and J by 1 base, with 14 bases between. CDR1 is GTSNPN and CDR2 is SVGIG in the germline V gene (reference sequence). CDR3 in DNA: TGTGCCTTGGGGACTCAGAATTCCTACAATGAGCAGTTCTTC. This translates into CALGTQNSYNEQFF. Together with reference TRBV30 and TRBJ2-1, the CDR3 gives the full variable domain: SQTIHQWPATLVQPVGSPLSLECTVEGTSNPNLYWYRQAAGRGLQLLFYSVGIGQISSEVPQNLSASRPQDRQFILSSKKLLLSDSGFYLCALGTQNSYNEQFFGPGTRLTVL.

This chain links TRBV19 with TRBJ2-7; TRBD1 agrees at 9 bases. Germline-derived CDR1 and CDR2 are LNHDA and SQIVND (reference sequence). The ends lost 6 bases at V and 0 bases at J; junction bases unmatched: 6. This CDR3 is built from 15 residues. CDR3 DNA sequence: TGTGCCAGTAGAAGAGACAGGGGGAGCTCCTACGAGCAGTACTTC. Translated: CASRRDRGSSYEQYF.

The CDR3 region is CASSGQGPSYEQYF. The CDR3 coding sequence is TGTGCCAGCAGTGGACAGGGGCCAAGCTACGAGCAGTACTTC. The rearrangement uses TRBV6-4 and TRBJ2-7; 8 bases are shared with TRBD1. CDR1 and CDR2 (germline): MRHNA, SNTAGT. The J segment lost 3 bases and the V segment lost 4 bases, leaving 5 bases of the junction unmatched. The CDR3 runs 14 residues.

The V gene is TRBV7-9, the J gene TRBJ1-1, with D perhaps TRBD1 (6 bases). The germline gives CDR1 SEHNR, CDR2 FQNEAQ (reference sequence). The CDR3 length is 13 residues. V lost 4 bases and J 6 bases, leaving 12 bases between the germline ends. CDR3 sequence reads: CASSYSEGAEAFF. The DNA for the CDR3 is TGTGCCAGCAGCTATTCCGAGGGGGCTGAAGCTTTCTTT.

This clone was seen more than once but under ten times. The chain employs TRBV21-1 and TRBJ1-2; the table names TRBD1, a call not compared with the DNA. TRBV21-1 is a pseudogene. The CDR3 is made up of 16 amino acids. CDR3 loop: CASSTPGTGINYGYTF. DNA for the CDR3: TGTGCCAGCAGCACCCCCGGGACAGGGATTAACTATGGCTACACCTTC.

This rearrangement joins TRBV7-3 to TRBJ2-1; 15 bases map to TRBD2. Germline V gene sequence: CDR1 SGHTA, CDR2 FQGTGA. Trimming at V came to 5 bases and at J to 7 bases, leaving 6 bases not matched to a gene. The CDR3 consists of 16 residues. The CDR3 protein is CASSLTGTSGRNEQFF. CDR3 DNA: TGTGCCAGCAGCCTCACCGGGACTAGCGGGAGGAATGAGCAGTTCTTC.

This rearrangement joins TRBV27 to TRBJ2-7, with TRBD1 matching 7 bases. Germline CDR1 MNHEY, CDR2 SMNVEV (reference sequence). The CDR3 totals 14 residues. The V gene end was trimmed by 5 bases and the J gene end by 4 bases; junction bases not matched to a gene: 8. CDR3 DNA sequence: TGTGCCAGCAGTACCCGACAGGGTGCGTACGAGCAGTACTTC. Its translation is CASSTRQGAYEQYF.